The source of this T cell receptor beta chain is a study of CD8 T cells in Susac syndrome (dated by TCRdb to between 2018 and 2020). Regarding the complete study: Of the Susac syndrome patients who were sequenced, eight were in clinical remission while six had clinically active disease. At blood withdrawal, Susac syndrome patients were therapy-naive, treated with corticosteroids (with IVIg additionally given to some), or treated with IVIg alone. CD8+ T cell repertoire clonality was compared between more than ten healthy donors, approximately 14 Susac syndrome patients and fewer than 19 multiple sclerosis patients. Repertoire sequencing was used to test whether CD8+ T cell activation and differentiation in Susac syndrome was antigen driven. Broad study findings and their caveats: CD8+ repertoires in Susac syndrome showed clonal expansion, which was highest in CD8+ TEMRA cells and was greater in clinically active patients than in remitting patients. The number of individuals in the TCR sequencing and HLA analysis was acknowledged as relatively small. Sixteen and five Susac-specific public clones were found in the total CD8+ and CD8+ TEMRA repertoires, respectively.

RNA was extracted using the RNeasy kit, and about 0.5 to 1 microgram was reverse transcribed with random hexamers. The immunoSEQ multiplex PCR assay, covering 54 Vbeta and 13 Jbeta segments, was used to amplify TCR beta CDR3 regions. PCR amplification bias was corrected by using a synthetic template baseline for primer optimization and computational correction. Regarding the original processing steps: Only productive sequences were kept, with reads annotated to V, D and J genes according to IMGT and analyzed in immunoSEQ Analyzer. Clonality was calculated as one minus the Shannon entropy normalized by log2 of the number of productive unique sequences. For each patient and control, public and private clones were evaluated among the 100 most prevalent clones. Clones were defined as Susac-specific if absent from the healthy and MS cohorts, from 1052 published viral clones and from other ImmuneACCESS disease sequences. TCRdb reprocessed the public reads (quality trimming at Q25 with fastp, clone calling with MiXCR) and kept in-frame beta chains. Rows matching on CDR3 protein sequence are summarized as one entry with the most common DNA and genes. Clone size and V and J calls follow TCRdb, not the original study. This sample has under 95,000 distinct CDR3 sequences in its table, and approximately 95% of those were observed once. Of the sample, 0.4% to 0.5% falls within the top ten clones.

Notes on this clonotype: The antigen this receptor binds is unknown. Base qualities are not at hand, and no much larger clone is one base apart.

The CDR3 sequence holds 14 residues, the cysteine and phenylalanine included. The retained sequence is limited to the CDR3, 42 bases, with the frame set at the first base. The CDR1 and CDR2 encoded by the germline V gene (reference sequence) are MNHEY and SMNVEV. V lost 4 bases and J lost 8 bases; the stretch between them is 17 bases long. High-throughput TCR beta sequencing profiled peripheral blood CD8+ and CD4+ T cells from healthy donors, Susac syndrome patients and multiple sclerosis patients. Susac syndrome patients met recently defined diagnostic criteria for definite or probable disease. Bulk CD8+ and CD4+ T cells were purified by magnetic negative isolation, while CD8+ TEMRA cells were enriched using FACS. Blood was collected in EDTA tubes and processed within 24 hours, with PBMCs isolated through density gradient centrifugation. PBMCs intended for TCR sequencing were cryopreserved in liquid nitrogen and were subsequently thawed in a 37 degrees C water bath. Purity of sorted or isolated CD4+, CD8+ and CD8+ TEMRA cells was at least 90%.

The chain joins TRBV27 to TRBJ1-2; the D gene cannot be named for sure. The clonotype comes from a human donor with Susac syndrome. Sequenced sample: CD8+ T cells from PBMCs. The CDR3 in this case is CASSSGDGPWGYTF. In nucleotides, the sequence is TGTGCCAGCAGTTCCGGAGATGGTCCGTGGGGCTACACCTTC.